This T cell receptor (beta chain) comes out of a study of blood T cell repertoires in COVID-19. TCRdb's copy holds only in-frame clones and misses some; the assay was immunoSEQ multiplex PCR. The sample carries some 320,000 clones, 90% recorded once. Trimming shortened V by 2 bases and J by 1 base, and 11 bases separated the two germline ends. CDR3 length: 15 residues. From germline, CDR1 is MGHRA and CDR2 YSYEKL. Adults between roughly 18 and 90 years of age took part from approximately 24 US areas. Sequencing input: PBMCs or T cells enriched from blood (not recorded which). The clonotype comes from a man aged 55-75 years who had recovered from COVID-19. The rearrangement joins TRBV4-1 to TRBJ1-2; D not resolved. In nucleotides, the CDR3 is TGCGCCAGCAGCCAAACGGGAACAAGTAACTATGGCTACACCTTC. Amino acid sequence: CASSQTGTSNYGYTF.